The source of this T cell receptor (beta chain) is a study of blood T cell repertoires in COVID-19. Study as a whole: There were acute and convalescent COVID-19 samples, and they came from the United States, Italy and Spain. T cells, B-cell-depleted T cells, or PBMCs provided the cDNA or gDNA that served as material.

The repertoire was sequenced with immunoSEQ multiplex PCR; TCRdb's copy has only in-frame clones and lacks some. The sample holds over 110,000 clones; about 91% are singletons and the top ten take 25% to 30%. Deletions cut 5 bases from V and 0 bases from J, with 12 bases between. This CDR3 contains 15 residues. The V gene's germline CDR1 is MDHEN and CDR2 SYDVKM. The TCR comes from a human donor in a cohort sampled during active COVID-19. V is TRBV28 and J is TRBJ2-3; no reliable D call. Material: peripheral blood. CDR3 bases: TGTGCCAGCAGTGCCCTTGGAGATAGCACAGATACGCAGTATTTT. Protein: CASSALGDSTDTQYF.